This entry describes one TCR beta chain. The record originates from a study of lymphopenia after photon versus proton radiotherapy. CDR3 length equals 16 residues. V dropped 2 bases and J dropped 5; count of bases not matched to a gene: 8. The V gene's germline CDR1 is KGHSH and CDR2 LQKENI. Assay: immunoSEQ multiplex PCR; the TCRdb copy retains only in-frame clones and omits some. The repertoire has approximately 160,000 clones, around nine tenths of them found once; the top ten carry approximately 4.8%. The source of this sequence is a man aged 45-65 years with gastric cancer. The chain carries TRBV18 and TRBJ1-1; 10 nucleotides line up with TRBD1. The sequencing used peripheral blood, collected from a patient treated with photon-based radiotherapy. The CDR3 is CASSPSRQGARTEAFF. CDR3 nucleotides: TGTGCCAGCTCACCATCTAGACAGGGGGCGCGGACTGAAGCTTTCTTT. The variable domain in full, completed from reference TRBV18 and TRBJ1-1, reads NAGVMQNPRHLVRRRGQEARLRCSPMKGHSHVYWYRQLPEEGLKFMVYLQKENIIDESGMPKERFSAEFPKEGPSILRIQQVVRGDSAAYFCASSPSRQGARTEAFFGQGTRLTVV.